This T cell receptor (beta chain) was identified in a study of blood T cell repertoires in COVID-19. The CDR3 runs to 17 residues. Trimming removed 5 bases from V and 2 bases from J; junction bases left unmatched: 9. The V gene's germline CDR1 is SGHDT and CDR2 YYEEEE. Participants were aged roughly 18 to 89 years, lived in 20 to 30 US areas, and enrolled virtually. Method: immunoSEQ multiplex PCR; TCRdb's copy keeps in-frame clones and lacks some. Of roughly 430,000 clones in the sample, around 90% were seen once. The chain employs TRBV5-6 and TRBJ2-3; TRBD2 aligns across 12 bases. This receptor was identified in a woman aged 35 to 49 with acute COVID-19. The sample comprised PBMCs or T cells enriched from blood (not recorded which). CDR3 bases: TGTGCCAGCAGACGGCGGACTAGCGGGGCCCACACAGATACGCAGTATTTT. Protein: CASRRRTSGAHTDTQYF.